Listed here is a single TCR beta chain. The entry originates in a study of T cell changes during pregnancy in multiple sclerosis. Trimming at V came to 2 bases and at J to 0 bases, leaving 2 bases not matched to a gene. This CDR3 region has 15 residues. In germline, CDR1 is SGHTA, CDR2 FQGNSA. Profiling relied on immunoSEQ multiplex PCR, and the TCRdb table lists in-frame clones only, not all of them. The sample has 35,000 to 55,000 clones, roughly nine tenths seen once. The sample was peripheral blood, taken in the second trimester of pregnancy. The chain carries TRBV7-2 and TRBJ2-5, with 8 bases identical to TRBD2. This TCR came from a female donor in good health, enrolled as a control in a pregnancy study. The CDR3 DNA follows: TGTGCCAGCAGCTTATTGGGACTAGACCAAGAGACCCAGTACTTC. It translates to CASSLLGLDQETQYF.